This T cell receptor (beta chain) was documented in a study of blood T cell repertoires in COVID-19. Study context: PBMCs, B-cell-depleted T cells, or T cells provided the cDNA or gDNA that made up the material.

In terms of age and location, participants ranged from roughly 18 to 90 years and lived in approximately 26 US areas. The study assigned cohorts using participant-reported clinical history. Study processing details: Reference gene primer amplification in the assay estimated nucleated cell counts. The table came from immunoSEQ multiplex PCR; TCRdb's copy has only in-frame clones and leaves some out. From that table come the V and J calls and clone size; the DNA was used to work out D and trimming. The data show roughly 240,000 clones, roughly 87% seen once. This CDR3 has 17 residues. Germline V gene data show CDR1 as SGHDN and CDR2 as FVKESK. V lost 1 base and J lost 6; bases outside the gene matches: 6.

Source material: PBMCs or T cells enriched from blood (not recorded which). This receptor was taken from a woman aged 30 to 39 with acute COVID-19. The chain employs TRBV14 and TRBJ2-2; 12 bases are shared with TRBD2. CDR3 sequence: CASSQGTSGGSPGELFF. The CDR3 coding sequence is TGTGCCAGCAGCCAAGGAACTAGCGGGGGGTCCCCCGGGGAGCTGTTTTTT.